This record concerns one T cell receptor beta chain sequence. What it binds is not known. The sample is drawn from a study of CD8 T cells in Susac syndrome. Reverse transcription of roughly 0.45 to 1 ug RNA used random hexamers. immunoSEQ multiplex PCR amplified TCR beta CDR3 across 54 Vbeta, 13 Jbeta. TCRdb itself ran the immunoSEQ multiplex PCR reads through MiXCR, one entry per CDR3 protein. The table includes some 260,000 distinct CDR3 sequences, about 88% detected once. Overall study findings and caveats: A relatively small number of individuals underwent TCR sequencing and HLA analysis.

Sequencing of TCR beta was undertaken in CD8+ and CD4+ T cells derived from blood. The multiple sclerosis controls consisted of treatment-naive patients with relapsing-remitting disease, either stable or active. Germline V gene lookup returns CDR1 SSHAT and CDR2 FNYEAQ (reference sequence). CDR3 length: 12 amino acids. V and J are TRBV7-7 and TRBJ2-2; 8 positions agree with TRBD2. The sequence was obtained from a human donor with multiple sclerosis. The sample taken for sequencing was CD8+ T cells from PBMCs. The CDR3 reads CAGGRSTGELFF. The CDR3 coding sequence is TGTGCAGGCGGGAGGTCCACCGGGGAGCTGTTTTTT.